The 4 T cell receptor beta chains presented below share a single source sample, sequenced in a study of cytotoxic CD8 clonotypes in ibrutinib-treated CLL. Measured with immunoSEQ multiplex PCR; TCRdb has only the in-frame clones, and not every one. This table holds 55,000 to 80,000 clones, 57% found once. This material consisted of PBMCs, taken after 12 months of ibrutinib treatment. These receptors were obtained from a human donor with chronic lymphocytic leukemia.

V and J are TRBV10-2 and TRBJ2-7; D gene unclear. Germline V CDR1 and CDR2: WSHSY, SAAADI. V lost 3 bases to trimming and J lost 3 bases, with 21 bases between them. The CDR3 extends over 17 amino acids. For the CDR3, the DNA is TGCGCCAGCAGTGAAAATTCGGGTAACGACGGGCTCTACGAGCAGTACTTC. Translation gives CASSENSGNDGLYEQYF.

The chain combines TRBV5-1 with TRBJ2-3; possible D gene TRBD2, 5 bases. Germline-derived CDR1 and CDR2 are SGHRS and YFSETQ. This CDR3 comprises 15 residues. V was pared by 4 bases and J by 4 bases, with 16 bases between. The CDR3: CASSPASSPADTQYF. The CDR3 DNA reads TGCGCCAGCAGCCCCGCCTCTAGCCCCGCAGATACGCAGTATTTT.

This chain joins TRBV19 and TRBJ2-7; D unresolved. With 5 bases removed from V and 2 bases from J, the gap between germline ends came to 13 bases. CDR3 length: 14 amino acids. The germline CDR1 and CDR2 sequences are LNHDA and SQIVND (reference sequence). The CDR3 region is CASSARLGPYEQYF. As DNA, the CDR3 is TGTGCCAGTAGTGCCCGACTGGGTCCCTACGAGCAGTACTTC.

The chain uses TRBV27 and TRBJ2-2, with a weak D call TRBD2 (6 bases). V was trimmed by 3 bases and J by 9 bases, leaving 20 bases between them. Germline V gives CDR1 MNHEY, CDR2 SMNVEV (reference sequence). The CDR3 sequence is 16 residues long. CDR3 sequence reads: CASSFNLLGGVRELFF. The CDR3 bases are TGTGCCAGCAGTTTCAACCTCCTCGGAGGGGTCCGGGAGCTGTTTTTT.